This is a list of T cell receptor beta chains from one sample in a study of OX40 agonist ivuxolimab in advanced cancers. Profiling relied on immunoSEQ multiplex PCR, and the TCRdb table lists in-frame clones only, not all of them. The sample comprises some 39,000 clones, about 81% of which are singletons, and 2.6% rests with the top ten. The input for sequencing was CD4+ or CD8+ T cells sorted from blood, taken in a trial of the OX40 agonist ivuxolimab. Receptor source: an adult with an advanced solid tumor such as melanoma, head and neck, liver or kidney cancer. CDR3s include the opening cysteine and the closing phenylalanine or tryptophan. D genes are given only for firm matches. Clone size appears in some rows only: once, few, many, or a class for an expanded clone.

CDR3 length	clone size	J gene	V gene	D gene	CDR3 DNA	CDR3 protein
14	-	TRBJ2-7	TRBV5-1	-	TGCGCCAGCAGCTTGGGGAGCGACGGCTACGAGCAGTACTTC	CASSLGSDGYEQYF
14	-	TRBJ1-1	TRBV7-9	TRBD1	TGTGCCAGCAGCCCCGGGACAGGGTCATTTGGGGGGGATTTT	CASSPGTGSFGGDF
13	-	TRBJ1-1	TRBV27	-	TGTGCCAGCAGTGTCAGCTGGGCTACTGAAGCTTTCTTT	CASSVSWATEAFF
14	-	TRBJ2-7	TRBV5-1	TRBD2	TGCGCCAGCAGCTTGGGCTCACTAGCGGGGGAGCAGTACTTC	CASSLGSLAGEQYF
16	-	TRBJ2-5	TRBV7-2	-	TGTGCCAGCAGCTTAGGTCCGGGCAGGGGCCAAGAGACCCAGTACTTC	CASSLGPGRGQETQYF
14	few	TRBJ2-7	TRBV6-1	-	TGTGCCAGCAGTGAGCCCGGGATCCCGTACGAGCAGTACTTC	CASSEPGIPYEQYF
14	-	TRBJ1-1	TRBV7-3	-	TGTGCCAGCAGTCCTACAGGAGGCCACACTGAAGCTTTCTTT	CASSPTGGHTEAFF
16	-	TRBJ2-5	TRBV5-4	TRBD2	TGTGCCAGCAGCTTTAATTCGGCTAGCGGACAAGAGACCCAGTACTTC	CASSFNSASGQETQYF
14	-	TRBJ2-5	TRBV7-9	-	TGTGCCAGCAGCTTAAGAGGGTGGGAAGAGACCCAGTACTTC	CASSLRGWEETQYF
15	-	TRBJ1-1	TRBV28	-	TGTGCCAGCAGTCTCAACCCAGCCAGAGGAGTTGAAGCTTTCTTT	CASSLNPARGVEAFF
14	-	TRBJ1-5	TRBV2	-	TGTGCCAGCAGTGAAAGGGTTTTAGGCCAGCCCCAGCATTTT	CASSERVLGQPQHF
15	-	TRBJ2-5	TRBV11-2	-	TGTGCCAGCAGCTTAAACTCGGGGCAGCTCTCGACCCAGTACTTC	CASSLNSGQLSTQYF
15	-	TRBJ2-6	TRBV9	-	TGTGCCAGCAGCGGAGGAGGGTCTGGGGCCAACGTCCTGACTTTC	CASSGGGSGANVLTF
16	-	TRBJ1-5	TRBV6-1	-	TGTGCCAGCAGTGAATCAGGGCGATGGAGCAATCAGCCCCAGCATTTT	CASSESGRWSNQPQHF